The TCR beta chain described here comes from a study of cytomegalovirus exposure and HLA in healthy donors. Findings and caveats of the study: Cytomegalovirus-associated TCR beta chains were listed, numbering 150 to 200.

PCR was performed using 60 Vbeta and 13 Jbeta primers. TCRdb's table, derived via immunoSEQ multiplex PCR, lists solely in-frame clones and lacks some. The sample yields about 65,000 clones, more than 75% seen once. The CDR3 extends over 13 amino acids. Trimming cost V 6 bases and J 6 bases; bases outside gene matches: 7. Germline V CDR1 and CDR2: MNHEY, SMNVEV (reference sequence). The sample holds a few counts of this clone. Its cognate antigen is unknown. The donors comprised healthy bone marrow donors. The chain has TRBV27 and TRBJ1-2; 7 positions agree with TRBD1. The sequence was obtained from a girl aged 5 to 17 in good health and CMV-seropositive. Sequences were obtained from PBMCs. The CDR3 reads CASRSEGAHGYTF. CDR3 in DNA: TGTGCCAGCAGGTCAGAGGGGGCTCATGGCTACACCTTC.